This entry describes one T cell receptor (beta chain). Its target is unknown. Other nucleotide sequences from this sample produce the same CDR3. This entry comes from a study of T cell responses to AZD1222 COVID-19 vaccine. The data were produced by immunoSEQ multiplex PCR, yet TCRdb's version contains in-frame clones alone and is incomplete. The sample holds approximately 150,000 clones, roughly 92% seen once. Study findings and constraints: Baseline seropositives among AZD1222 recipients totaled only 5 to 7. The peak T cell response came first, and repertoires were sampled only after it. The sample set comprised mostly white British donors with more females, and clonal diversity was possibly underestimated. CD4 TCRs associated with vaccination spanned spike, dominating at 160-218 and 743-854.

Germline-derived CDR1 and CDR2 are SGHRS and YFSETQ. The V end lost 4 bases, the J end lost 1 base, and 5 bases lay between the germline ends. The CDR3 extends over 12 amino acids. This sample comprised peripheral blood, obtained on day 0 of AZD1222 vaccination. This chain connects TRBV5-1 to TRBJ2-5; D remains unclear. The source of this sequence is an adult in good health. The CDR3 DNA is TGCGCCAGCAGCCTCTCCCAAGAGACCCAGTACTTC. Its translation is CASSLSQETQYF.